Described below is a single T cell receptor (beta chain) sequence and its context. As yet, its antigen is unknown. Trimming left V 0 bases short and J 7 bases short, with 18 bases between. The CDR3 covers 16 residues. CDR1 and CDR2 from the germline V gene are LNHNV and YYDKDF (reference sequence). The data originate from a study of T cells in Graves' hyperthyroidism and ophthalmopathy. RNA transcripts yielded amplified TCR beta CDR3 regions. The primer set for the first-round RT-PCR of the TCR CDR3 was HTBI. TCRdb used MiXCR to reprocess the multiplex PCR reads, holding one entry per CDR3 protein. The repertoire holds under 800,000 distinct CDR3 sequences, with around 15% as singletons. Overall study findings and caveats: Most expanded thyroid clonotypes above 0.001 recurred in blood.

The clonotype was recovered from a woman aged 18 to 35 with Graves' hyperthyroidism. This chain links TRBV15 with TRBJ1-2; D perhaps matches TRBD1 (6 bases). The specimen was blood. CDR3 loop: CATSREDGTPTSGYTF. The CDR3 DNA sequence: TGTGCCACCAGCAGAGAGGACGGGACACCTACCAGTGGCTACACCTTC.